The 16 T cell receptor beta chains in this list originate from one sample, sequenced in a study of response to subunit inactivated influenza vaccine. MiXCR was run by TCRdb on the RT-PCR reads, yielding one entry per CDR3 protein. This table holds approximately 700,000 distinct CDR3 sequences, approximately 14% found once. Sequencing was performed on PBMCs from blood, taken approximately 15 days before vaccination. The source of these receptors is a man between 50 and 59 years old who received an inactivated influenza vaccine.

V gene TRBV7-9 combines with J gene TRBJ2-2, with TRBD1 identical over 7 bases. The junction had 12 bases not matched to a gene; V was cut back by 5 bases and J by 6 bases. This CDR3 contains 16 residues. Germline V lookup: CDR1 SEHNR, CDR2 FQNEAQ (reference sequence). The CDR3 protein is CASSRTDRWPAGELFF. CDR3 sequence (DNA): TGTGCCAGCAGCCGTACGGACAGGTGGCCCGCCGGGGAGCTGTTTTTT. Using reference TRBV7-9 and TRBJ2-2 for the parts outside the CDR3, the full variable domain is DTGVSQNPRHKITKRGQNVTFRCDPISEHNRLYWYRQTLGQGPEFLTYFQNEAQLEKSRLLSDRFSAERPKGSFSTLEIQRTEQGDSAMYLCASSRTDRWPAGELFFGEGSRLTVL.

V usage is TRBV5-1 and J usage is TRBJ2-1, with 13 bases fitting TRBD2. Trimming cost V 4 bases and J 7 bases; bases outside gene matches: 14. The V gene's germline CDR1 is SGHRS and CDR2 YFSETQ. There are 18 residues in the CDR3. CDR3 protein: CASSREAPGLAGNNEQFF. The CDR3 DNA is TGCGCCAGCAGCCGCGAGGCGCCGGGACTAGCGGGAAATAATGAGCAGTTCTTC.

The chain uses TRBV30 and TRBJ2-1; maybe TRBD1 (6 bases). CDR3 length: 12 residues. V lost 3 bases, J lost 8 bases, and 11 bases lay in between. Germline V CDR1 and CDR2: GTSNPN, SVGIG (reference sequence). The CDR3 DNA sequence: TGTGCCTGGAGCCACAGGGTGGATGAGCAGTTCTTC. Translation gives CAWSHRVDEQFF. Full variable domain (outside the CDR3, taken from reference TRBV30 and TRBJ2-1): SQTIHQWPATLVQPVGSPLSLECTVEGTSNPNLYWYRQAAGRGLQLLFYSVGIGQISSEVPQNLSASRPQDRQFILSSKKLLLSDSGFYLCAWSHRVDEQFFGPGTRLTVL.

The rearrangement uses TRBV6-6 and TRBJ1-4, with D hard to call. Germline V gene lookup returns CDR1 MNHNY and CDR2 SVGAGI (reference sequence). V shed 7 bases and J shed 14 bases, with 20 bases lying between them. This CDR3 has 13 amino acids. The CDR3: CASTTLRGGGLFF. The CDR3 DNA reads TGTGCCAGCACCACCCTACGGGGAGGAGGGCTGTTTTTT.

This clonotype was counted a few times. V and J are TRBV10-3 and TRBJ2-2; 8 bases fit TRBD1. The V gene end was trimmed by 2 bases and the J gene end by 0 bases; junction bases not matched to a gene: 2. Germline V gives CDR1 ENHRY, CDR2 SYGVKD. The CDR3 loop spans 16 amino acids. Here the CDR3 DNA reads TGTGCCATCAGTGAGGGACAGGGAACGAACACCGGGGAGCTGTTTTTT. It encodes CAISEGQGTNTGELFF.

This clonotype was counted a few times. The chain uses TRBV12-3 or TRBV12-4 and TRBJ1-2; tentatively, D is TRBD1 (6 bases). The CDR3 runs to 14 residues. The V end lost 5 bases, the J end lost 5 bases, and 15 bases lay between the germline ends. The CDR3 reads CASSRAQGSYGYTF. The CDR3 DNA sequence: TGTGCCAGCAGTAGAGCACAGGGCTCGTATGGCTACACCTTC.

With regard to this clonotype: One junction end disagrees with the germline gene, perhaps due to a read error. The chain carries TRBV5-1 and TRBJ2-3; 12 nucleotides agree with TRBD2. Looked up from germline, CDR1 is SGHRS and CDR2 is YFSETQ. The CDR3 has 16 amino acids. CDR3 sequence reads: CASSLGLAGVTETQYF. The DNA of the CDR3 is TGCGCCAGCAGCTTGGGACTAGCGGGAGTCACAGAGACGCAGTATTTT.

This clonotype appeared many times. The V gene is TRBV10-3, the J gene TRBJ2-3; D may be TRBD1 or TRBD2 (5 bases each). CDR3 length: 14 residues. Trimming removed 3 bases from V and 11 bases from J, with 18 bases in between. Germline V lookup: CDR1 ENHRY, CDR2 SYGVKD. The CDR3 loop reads CAISEPGPLRKQYF. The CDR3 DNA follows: TGTGCCATCAGTGAACCGGGACCCCTCCGGAAGCAGTATTTT.

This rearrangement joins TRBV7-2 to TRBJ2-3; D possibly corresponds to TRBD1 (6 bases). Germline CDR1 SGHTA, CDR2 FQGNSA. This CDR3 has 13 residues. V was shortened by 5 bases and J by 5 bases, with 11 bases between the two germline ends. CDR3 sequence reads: CASSQGRVDTQYF. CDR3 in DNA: TGTGCCAGCAGCCAGGGGCGGGTAGATACGCAGTATTTT.

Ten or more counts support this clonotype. The CDR3 coding sequence is TGTGCCAGCAGCGTAGGTGGTGTAAACACCGGGGAGCTGTTTTTT. Translation: CASSVGGVNTGELFF. The rearrangement joins TRBV9 to TRBJ2-2; unclear D gene. V lost 0 bases and J 2 bases, leaving 8 bases between the germline ends. CDR1 is SGDLS and CDR2 is YYNGEE in the germline V gene. The CDR3 runs to 15 residues.

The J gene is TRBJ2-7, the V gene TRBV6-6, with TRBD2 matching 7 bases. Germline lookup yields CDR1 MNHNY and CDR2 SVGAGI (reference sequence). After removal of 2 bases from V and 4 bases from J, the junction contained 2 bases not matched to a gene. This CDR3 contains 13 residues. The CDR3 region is CASSYGGRYEQYF. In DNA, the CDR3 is TGTGCCAGCAGTTACGGCGGGAGATACGAGCAGTACTTC.

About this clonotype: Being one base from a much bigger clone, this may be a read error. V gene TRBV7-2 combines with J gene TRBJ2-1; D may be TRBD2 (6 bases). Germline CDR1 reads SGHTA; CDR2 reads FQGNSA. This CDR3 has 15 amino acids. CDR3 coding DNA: TGTGTCAGCAGCCAGCGGGCCTACTCCTACAATGAGCAGTTCTTC. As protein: CVSSQRAYSYNEQFF.

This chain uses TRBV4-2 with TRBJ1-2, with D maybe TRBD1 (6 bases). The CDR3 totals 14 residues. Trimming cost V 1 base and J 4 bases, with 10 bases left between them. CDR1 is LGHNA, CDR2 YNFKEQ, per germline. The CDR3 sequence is CASSQVQGTYGYTF. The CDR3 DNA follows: TGTGCCAGCAGCCAAGTACAGGGTACCTATGGCTACACCTTC.

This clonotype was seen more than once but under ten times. The CDR3 DNA is TGCGCCAGCAGCTTGGGGGTGGGCCTGCCCTACGAGCAGTACTTC. Protein: CASSLGVGLPYEQYF. The rearrangement joins TRBV5-1 to TRBJ2-7; D gene unclear. In germline, CDR1 is SGHRS, CDR2 YFSETQ. The CDR3 has 15 residues. V was shortened by 0 bases and J by 2 bases, with 12 bases between the two germline ends.

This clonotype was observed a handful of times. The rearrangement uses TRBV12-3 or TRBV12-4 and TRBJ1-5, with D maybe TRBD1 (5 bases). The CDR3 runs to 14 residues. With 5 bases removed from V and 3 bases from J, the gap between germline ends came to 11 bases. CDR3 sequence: CASSTRGYNQPQHF. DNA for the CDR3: TGTGCCAGCAGTACTCGGGGGTACAATCAGCCCCAGCATTTT.

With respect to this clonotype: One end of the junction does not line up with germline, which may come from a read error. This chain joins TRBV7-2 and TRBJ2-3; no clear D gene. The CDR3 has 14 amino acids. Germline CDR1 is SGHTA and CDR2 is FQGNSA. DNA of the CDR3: TGTGTCAGCAGCTTGTCGGCGATCACAGATACGCAGTATTTT. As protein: CVSSLSAITDTQYF.